This T cell receptor beta chain was identified during a study of T-cell memory formation after mild COVID-19. TCR alpha and TCR beta cDNA libraries carrying sample barcodes and UMIs were produced by 5'RACE using constant-segment primers. Each CDR3 protein is one row after TCRdb ran MiXCR on the 5' RACE reads. Counted here are 150,000 to 200,000 distinct CDR3 sequences, roughly 15% occurring once; the ten biggest clones make up roughly 14%. As to this clonotype: Its specificity is unknown.

This CDR3 has 14 amino acids. Per the germline V gene, CDR1 is PRHDT and CDR2 is FYEKMQ (reference sequence). Trimming stripped 5 bases from V and 1 base from J, with 11 bases between. The study, taken as a whole, reports: The finding that pre-infection memory included some responding clones suggested that cross-reactive memory joined. Among CD4+ contracting clones, most were CM and EM, and CD8+ ones EMRA.

The chain combines TRBV13 with TRBJ1-1; D unresolved. This TCR was recovered from an adult woman who had mild COVID-19 (a few samples of this study predate the infection). Cell type and time point are not known. The sample was PBMCs or a T cell subset sorted from them (not recorded which). The CDR3 loop reads CASSNLRRNTEAFF. The CDR3 nucleotides read TGTGCCAGCAGCAATCTCAGGAGGAACACTGAAGCTTTCTTT.